This T cell receptor (beta chain) comes out of a study of control samples from healthy donors and cancer patients. Germline trimming cut 0 bases from V and 2 bases from J; bases unmatched to any gene: 3. Germline-derived CDR1 and CDR2 are LGHNA and YSLEER. The CDR3 sequence is 16 residues long. Assay: immunoSEQ multiplex PCR; the TCRdb copy retains only in-frame clones and omits some. The sample has more than 85,000 clones, 90% to 95% seen once. J is TRBJ2-5 and V is TRBV4-3, with 10 bases matching TRBD2. The sequenced sample consisted of blood. The TCR was taken from a woman younger than 35 in good health. The CDR3 sequence: CASSQELAGVQETQYF. The CDR3 DNA reads TGCGCCAGCAGCCAAGAGCTAGCGGGAGTACAAGAGACCCAGTACTTC.